This TCR beta chain was observed in a study of T-cell reconstitution after alpha-beta-depleted transplantation in children. The CDR3 has 18 amino acids. Looked up from germline, CDR1 is SGHAT and CDR2 is FQNNGV. Trimming pared 5 bases from V and 7 bases from J, leaving 29 bases between. Unique molecular identifiers were incorporated during preparation of the TCRbeta library. MiXCR, applied by TCRdb to the PCR reads, yields one record per CDR3 protein. The sample has around 530,000 distinct CDR3 sequences, approximately 32% seen once; the top ten hold 2% to 2.5%. The origin of this receptor is a human donor who donated a stem cell graft to a child with aplastic anemia. V usage is TRBV11-2 and J usage is TRBJ2-5; maybe TRBD2 (6 bases). Sequencing was performed on PBMCs from the stem cell graft donor, taken from the stem cell graft. CDR3 amino acids: CASSLLRAGTEIWGTQYF. The CDR3 region has the DNA TGTGCCAGCAGCCTCCTGCGGGCGGGGACGGAAATATGGGGGACCCAGTACTTC.